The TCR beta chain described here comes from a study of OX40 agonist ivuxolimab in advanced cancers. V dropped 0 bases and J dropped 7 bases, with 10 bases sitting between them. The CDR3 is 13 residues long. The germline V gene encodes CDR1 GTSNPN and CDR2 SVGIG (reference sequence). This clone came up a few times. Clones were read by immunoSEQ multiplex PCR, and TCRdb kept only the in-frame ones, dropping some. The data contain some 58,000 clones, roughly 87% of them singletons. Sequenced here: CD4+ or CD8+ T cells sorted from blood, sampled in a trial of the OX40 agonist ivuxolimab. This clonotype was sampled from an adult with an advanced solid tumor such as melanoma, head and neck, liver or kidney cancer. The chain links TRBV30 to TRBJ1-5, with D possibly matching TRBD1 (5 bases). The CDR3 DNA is TGTGCCTGGAGTGTACAGGTCGGGCAGCCCCAGCATTTT. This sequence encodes CAWSVQVGQPQHF.